The TCR beta chain under discussion was sequenced for a study of chemoradiotherapy in HPV16-positive cancers. Measured with immunoSEQ multiplex PCR; TCRdb has only the in-frame clones, and not every one. The table shows about 68,000 clones, with approximately 91% occurring only once. This clone was seen just once. The CDR3 is 18 residues long. Germline values: CDR1 MDHEN, CDR2 SYDVKM. The V gene lost 6 bases and the J gene lost 0 bases, with 22 bases spanning the gap. The sample consisted of blood, taken from a patient who underwent chemoradiotherapy. This rearrangement joins TRBV28 to TRBJ2-3; maybe TRBD1 (6 bases). The sequence came from a human donor with HPV-associated anogenital cancer. The CDR3 spells CASSEPKGDLHSTDTQYF. The CDR3, as DNA: TGTGCCAGCAGCGAACCCAAGGGGGACCTACATAGCACAGATACGCAGTATTTT.